This record covers a single T cell receptor (beta chain). Germline CDR1 ENHRY, CDR2 SYGVKD. The CDR3 length is 14 residues. Trimming shortened V by 3 bases and J by 3 bases, and 9 bases separated the two germline ends. Here immunoSEQ multiplex PCR was the method, and the copy in TCRdb shows in-frame clones only, minus some. The sample has about 240,000 clones; 87% are singletons. The sample comes from a study of blood T cell repertoires in COVID-19. Study summary: Italy, Spain and the United States were the sources of the convalescent and acute COVID-19 samples. From T cells, B-cell-depleted T cells, or PBMCs came the material, which was cDNA or gDNA.

This TCR was recovered from a woman aged 25-40 years with acute COVID-19. This chain links TRBV10-3 with TRBJ1-5; D remains unclear. Material for sequencing was PBMCs or T cells enriched from blood (not recorded which). The CDR3 loop is CAISEASVNQPQHF. CDR3 sequence (DNA): TGTGCCATCAGTGAAGCCAGCGTCAATCAGCCCCAGCATTTT.